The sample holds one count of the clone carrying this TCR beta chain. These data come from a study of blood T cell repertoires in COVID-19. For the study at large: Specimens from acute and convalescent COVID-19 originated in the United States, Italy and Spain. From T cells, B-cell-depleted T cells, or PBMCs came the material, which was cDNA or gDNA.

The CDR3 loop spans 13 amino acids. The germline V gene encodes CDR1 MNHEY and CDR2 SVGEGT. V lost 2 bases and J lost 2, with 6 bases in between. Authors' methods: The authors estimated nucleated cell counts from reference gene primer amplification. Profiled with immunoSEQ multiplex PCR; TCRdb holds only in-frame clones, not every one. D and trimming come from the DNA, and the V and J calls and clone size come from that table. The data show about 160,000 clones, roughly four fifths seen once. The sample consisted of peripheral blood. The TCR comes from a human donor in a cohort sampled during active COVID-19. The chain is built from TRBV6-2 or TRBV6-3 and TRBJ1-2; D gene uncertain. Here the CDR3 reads CASSYTRNYGYTF. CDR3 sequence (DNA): TGTGCCAGCAGTTACACCCGGAACTATGGCTACACCTTC.